This TCR beta chain was captured by sequencing in a study of blood T cell repertoires in COVID-19 (dated by TCRdb to 2018 to 2020). Study-level background: Samples covering the acute and convalescent phases of COVID-19 were provided by collaborators in the United States, Italy and Spain. The material from the prospective study consisted of cDNA or gDNA derived from T cells, B-cell-depleted T cells, or PBMCs. The dataset comprised deeply sampled blood TCRbeta repertoires from subjects exposed to, actively infected with, or recovered from COVID-19. The repertoires were released in a freely available public database intended as a resource for research on the immune response to SARS-CoV-2. Where available, HLA class I and class II types were taken from metadata supplied by the sample provider and were not determined by assay-based typing. The sample metadata nearly always contained a de-identified subject ID, COVID-19 status, age in years and sex. The samples were drawn from two sources: the first 160 participants of the ongoing ImmuneRACE study, and 1,200 or so subjects contributed by 6 global collaborators. Study-wide conclusions, independent of this receptor: Clinical and demographic metadata were provided uncurated, with the amount varying by source and participant.

TCRbeta CDR3 regions were amplified from genomic DNA using the immunoSEQ Assay, a bias-controlled multiplex PCR. The study's own analysis went as follows. Within the assay, amplification of reference gene primers was used to estimate how many nucleated cells each sample contained. To quantify the absolute abundance of each unique TCRbeta CDR3 rearrangement, sequence reads were collapsed and filtered. Productive Simpson clonality was computed per sample as the square root of Simpson's diversity index over productive rearrangements. This immuneACCESS table, as held by TCRdb, lists in-frame sequences with V and J called but not all clones. Of the missing ones, under half trace to an unresolved V gene in checked studies; the others have no known cause. V, J and clone size are taken as reported in that table, and D and trimming were inferred from the DNA itself. A total of 100,000 or so clones appear in this sample, around 90% of them only once. The ten largest clones add up to 17% of the sample.

V is cut back by 3 bases and J by 3 bases, with 2 bases in the junction unmatched. The germline V gene encodes CDR1 MRHNA and CDR2 SNTAGT. The CDR3 covers 14 residues, taking in both the cysteine and the phenylalanine. The CDR3 DNA has 42 bases and is translated from base 1. Each collaborating institution followed its own protocols to collect whole blood in K2EDTA tubes. For TCRbeta analysis, collaborators shipped samples in one of three forms: frozen whole blood, isolated PBMCs, or DNA extracted from either of those sample types. Worth noting for this clone: The target of this receptor is not known. It has no much larger one-base neighbor in the sample; base qualities were not kept.

The source of this sequence is a man aged 50 to 59 with acute or convalescent COVID-19. The sequencing input was peripheral blood. This chain is built from TRBV6-4 and TRBJ2-1, with 7 middle bases fitting TRBD2. The DNA sequence is as follows: TGTGCCAGCAGTGAAGGGACTATCTACAATGAGCAGTTCTTC. This sequence encodes CASSEGTIYNEQFF.